These 26 T cell receptor beta chains were all obtained from the same sample, sequenced in a study of cytomegalovirus exposure and HLA in healthy donors. The PCR used 60 Vbeta and 13 Jbeta primers. Some clones are missing from TCRdb's copy, which holds only in-frame ones; the method was immunoSEQ multiplex PCR. In the table there are 200,000 to 250,000 clones, about 80% of which are singletons. What was sequenced was PBMCs. The receptors derive from a woman in her thirties or forties in good health and CMV-seropositive.

The J gene is TRBJ2-7, the V gene TRBV27; D remains ambiguous. Trimming left V 2 bases short and J 0 bases short, with 8 bases between. The CDR3 covers 14 residues. Per germline, CDR1 MNHEY and CDR2 SMNVEV (reference sequence). The CDR3 DNA reads as TGTGCCAGCAGTTTAGGCAGGCACTCCTACGAGCAGTACTTC. It codes for CASSLGRHSYEQYF.

This sequence joins TRBV5-6 and TRBJ1-2, with D uncertain. V dropped 0 bases and J dropped 0 bases, with 12 bases sitting between them. The CDR3 consists of 16 residues. Looked up from germline, CDR1 is SGHDT and CDR2 is YYEEEE. The CDR3 is CASSLGAAGSNYGYTF. The CDR3, as DNA: TGTGCCAGCAGCTTGGGCGCAGCAGGCTCTAACTATGGCTACACCTTC.

J is TRBJ2-5 and V is TRBV4-3; TRBD1 agrees at 10 bases. Near its end, the DNA agrees better with TRBJ2-7, so the J call may be wrong. Germline loops: CDR1 LGHNA, CDR2 YSLEER. The CDR3 loop spans 15 amino acids. This chain's CDR3 is CASSLDRGQSYEQYF. The CDR3 DNA is TGCGCCAGCAGCCTTGACAGGGGGCAATCCTACGAGCAGTACTTC.

This clone was counted once. V gene TRBV13 combines with J gene TRBJ2-4; D may be TRBD1 (5 bases). The CDR3 sequence is 17 residues long. Trimming took off 2 bases at V and 1 base at J, with 15 bases between the two ends. Germline lookup yields CDR1 PRHDT and CDR2 FYEKMQ (reference sequence). CDR3 loop: CASSLLRQGKAKNIQYF. The CDR3 coding sequence is TGTGCCAGCAGCTTACTCAGGCAGGGCAAGGCCAAAAACATTCAGTACTTC.

This clone was detected once. The V and J genes are TRBV29-1 and TRBJ2-5; no definite D call. The ends were cut back, 3 bases at V and 5 bases at J, with 13 bases in the middle. The length of the CDR3 is 13 residues. Per the germline V gene, CDR1 is SQVTM and CDR2 is ANQGSEA. The DNA of the CDR3 is TGCAGCGTTGAGTACGAGATCATTGAGACCCAGTACTTC. Protein sequence: CSVEYEIIETQYF.

The chain has TRBV30 and TRBJ1-2, with 8 bases lining up with TRBD1. Trimming removed 5 bases from V and 6 bases from J; junction bases left unmatched: 5. The CDR3 sequence is 12 residues long. The germline CDR1 and CDR2 sequences are GTSNPN and SVGIG (reference sequence). The CDR3 DNA sequence: TGTGCCTGGGGACAGGGTATAAATGGCTACACCTTC. Its translation: CAWGQGINGYTF.

This clone was recorded once. The chain links TRBV7-2 to TRBJ1-2; weak D call: TRBD1 (5 bases). The germline V and J ends were trimmed by 5 bases and 4 bases, with 17 bases remaining between them. The germline V gene encodes CDR1 SGHTA and CDR2 FQGNSA. CDR3 size: 15 residues. For the CDR3, the DNA is TGTGCCAGCAGCCCGGTCGGGGGGGAAGGCTATGGCTACACCTTC. Its protein product is CASSPVGGEGYGYTF.

The V call is TRBV5-6, the J call TRBJ2-1; 7 bases align to TRBD1. Germline V gives CDR1 SGHDT, CDR2 YYEEEE. J lost 5 bases, V lost 2 bases, and 7 bases had no gene match. The CDR3 consists of 15 residues. The chain's CDR3 is CASSFAGTAHNEQFF. The CDR3 DNA follows: TGTGCCAGCAGCTTCGCCGGGACAGCCCACAATGAGCAGTTCTTC.

The table lists this clone with a count of one. This sequence joins TRBV30 and TRBJ1-4; D might be TRBD1 (6 bases). The germline CDR1 and CDR2 sequences are GTSNPN and SVGIG (reference sequence). Trimming removed 0 bases from V and 9 bases from J, with 11 bases in between. This CDR3 has 13 residues. The CDR3 reads CAWSVGQGQKLFF. The CDR3 coding sequence is TGTGCCTGGAGTGTGGGGCAGGGGCAAAAACTGTTTTTT. The variable domain in full, with the rest retrieved from reference TRBV30 and TRBJ1-4, is SQTIHQWPATLVQPVGSPLSLECTVEGTSNPNLYWYRQAAGRGLQLLFYSVGIGQISSEVPQNLSASRPQDRQFILSSKKLLLSDSGFYLCAWSVGQGQKLFFGSGTQLSVL.

V is TRBV6-1 and J is TRBJ1-2, with 7 bases fitting TRBD1. There are 16 residues in the CDR3. CDR1 and CDR2 from the germline V gene are MNHNS and SASEGT. V shed 0 bases, J shed 7 bases, and the junction held 11 bases outside the gene matches. Here the CDR3 reads CASSEALDRPSGGYTF. In nucleotides, the CDR3 is TGTGCCAGCAGTGAAGCGCTGGACAGGCCTTCAGGTGGCTACACCTTC.

Only a few counts were recorded for this clone. V usage is TRBV30 and J usage is TRBJ1-1; maybe TRBD1 (5 bases). With 6 bases removed from V and 0 bases from J, the gap between germline ends came to 11 bases. Germline values: CDR1 GTSNPN, CDR2 SVGIG (reference sequence). The CDR3 runs 13 residues. The CDR3, as DNA: TGTGCCTGCCTTGGGGCGGTGAACACTGAAGCTTTCTTT. The encoded protein is CACLGAVNTEAFF. The whole variable domain, filled in from reference TRBV30 and TRBJ1-1, reads SQTIHQWPATLVQPVGSPLSLECTVEGTSNPNLYWYRQAAGRGLQLLFYSVGIGQISSEVPQNLSASRPQDRQFILSSKKLLLSDSGFYLCACLGAVNTEAFFGQGTRLTVV.

The rearrangement links TRBV7-2 to TRBJ2-2; 13 bases align to TRBD2. Germline trimming cut 4 bases from V and 4 bases from J; bases unmatched to any gene: 3. This CDR3 contains 16 residues. The V gene's germline CDR1 is SGHTA and CDR2 FQGNSA. The CDR3 is CASSSGTSGITGELFF. The CDR3, as DNA: TGTGCCAGCAGCTCCGGGACTAGCGGGATCACCGGGGAGCTGTTTTTT.

The chain employs TRBV5-4 and TRBJ1-1; D perhaps matches TRBD1 (6 bases). V lost 2 bases and J lost 1, with 9 bases in between. CDR1 and CDR2 from the germline V gene are SGHNT and YYREEE (reference sequence). The CDR3 extends over 14 amino acids. The CDR3 reads CASSFGQRNTEAFF. CDR3 nucleotides: TGTGCCAGCAGCTTTGGACAGCGGAACACTGAAGCTTTCTTT. The whole variable domain, filled in from reference TRBV5-4 and TRBJ1-1, reads ETGVTQSPTHLIKTRGQQVTLRCSSQSGHNTVSWYQQALGQGPQFIFQYYREEENGRGNFPPRFSGLQFPNYSSELNVNALELDDSALYLCASSFGQRNTEAFFGQGTRLTVV.

This clone is a singleton in its sample. At one of its ends the junction is not consistent with the germline gene, which may arise from a read error. The rearrangement joins TRBV6-4 to TRBJ1-1; 7 bases line up with TRBD1. This CDR3 spans 13 amino acids. From germline, CDR1 is MRHNA and CDR2 SNTAGT. CDR3 region: CASSPTLGTAIHF. In DNA, the CDR3 is TGTGCCAGCAGTCCCACGCTTGGGACAGCCATCCACTTT.

The chain employs TRBV7-2 and TRBJ2-1; D is perhaps TRBD1 (6 bases). CDR3 length equals 12 residues. Germline CDR1 SGHTA, CDR2 FQGNSA. Trimming removed 4 bases at V and 10 bases at J, with 11 bases between. The CDR3 nucleotides are TGTGCCAGCAGCTCCCGGACAGACGAGCAGTTCTTC. It specifies CASSSRTDEQFF.

This clone was recorded only once. The V and J genes are TRBV9 and TRBJ2-1; 10 bases line up with TRBD2. V trimming: 0 bases; J trimming: 2 bases; junction bases outside the gene matches: 8. CDR1 and CDR2 from the germline V gene are SGDLS and YYNGEE. CDR3 length equals 18 residues. CDR3 protein: CASSVVSSGRVAYNEQFF. The CDR3 DNA reads as TGTGCCAGCAGCGTAGTATCGAGCGGGAGGGTGGCCTACAATGAGCAGTTCTTC.

This chain joins TRBV30 and TRBJ1-1, with D perhaps matching TRBD1 (6 bases). Germline values: CDR1 GTSNPN, CDR2 SVGIG (reference sequence). Trimming took off 2 bases at V and 10 bases at J, with 14 bases between the two ends. This CDR3 comprises 12 residues. The CDR3 coding sequence is TGTGCCTGGAGTACAACAGGGTGGATAGCTTTCTTT. Encoded protein: CAWSTTGWIAFF.

The chain uses TRBV30 and TRBJ1-5; TRBD1 might be the D (5 bases). Trimming shortened V by 2 bases and J by 5 bases, and 10 bases separated the two germline ends. The CDR3 sequence is 13 residues long. The germline V gene encodes CDR1 GTSNPN and CDR2 SVGIG (reference sequence). The CDR3 loop reads CAWSLGADQPQHF. The CDR3 bases are TGTGCCTGGAGTCTAGGGGCGGATCAGCCCCAGCATTTT.

The chain has TRBV2 and TRBJ2-1; weak D call: TRBD2 (6 bases). Germline loops: CDR1 SNHLY, CDR2 FYNNEI. With 3 bases removed from V and 0 bases from J, the gap between germline ends came to 12 bases. This CDR3 is 16 amino acids long. Here the CDR3 reads CASSDVKEGSYNEQFF. The DNA of the CDR3 is TGTGCCAGCAGTGACGTTAAGGAGGGCTCCTACAATGAGCAGTTCTTC.

This clone appeared once. The chain employs TRBV10-3 and TRBJ2-1; the match to TRBD2 covers 7 bases. The CDR3 extends over 16 amino acids. With 4 bases clipped from V and 0 bases from J, the junction kept 6 bases outside the gene matches. Looked up from germline, CDR1 is ENHRY and CDR2 is SYGVKD. In DNA form, the CDR3 reads TGTGCCATCAGTGGGCTAGCGGATAGCTCCTACAATGAGCAGTTCTTC. Translation gives CAISGLADSSYNEQFF.

This chain uses TRBV2 with TRBJ1-2, with 8 bases lining up with TRBD1. From germline, CDR1 is SNHLY and CDR2 FYNNEI. The CDR3 spans 12 residues. V shed 7 bases, J shed 6 bases, and the junction held 4 bases outside the gene matches. The CDR3 loop is CASKQGGDGYTF. CDR3 bases: TGTGCCAGCAAACAGGGGGGAGATGGCTACACCTTC.

The V gene is TRBV7-2, the J gene TRBJ1-6, with D maybe TRBD1 (5 bases). The V gene's germline CDR1 is SGHTA and CDR2 FQGNSA. The V end was cut by 6 bases, the J end by 5 bases, with 14 bases between. CDR3 size: 15 residues. CDR3 sequence reads: CASRAGRGDNSPLHF. Here the CDR3 DNA reads TGTGCCAGCAGGGCCGGAAGGGGTGATAATTCACCCCTCCACTTT.

J is TRBJ2-1 and V is TRBV4-2, with 13 bases aligning to TRBD2. After removal of 2 bases from V and 6 bases from J, the junction contained 7 bases not matched to a gene. The CDR3 runs to 17 residues. Germline assignment: CDR1 LGHNA and CDR2 YNFKEQ. CDR3 DNA sequence: TGTGCCAGCAGCCAAAGCATCGGGACTAGCGGGACCAATGAGCAGTTCTTC. This sequence encodes CASSQSIGTSGTNEQFF.

This rearrangement joins TRBV19 to TRBJ2-2; D may be TRBD2 (6 bases). This CDR3 region has 16 residues. CDR1 and CDR2 (germline): LNHDA, SQIVND (reference sequence). V was trimmed by 5 bases and J by 3 bases, leaving 16 bases between them. CDR3 nucleotide sequence: TGTGCCAGTAGTTTGATCCGGGACTTTGACACCGGGGAGCTGTTTTTT. Translating gives CASSLIRDFDTGELFF.

The chain employs TRBV30 and TRBJ2-3; TRBD1 aligns across 7 bases. Trimming cost V 4 bases and J 4 bases; bases outside gene matches: 5. The CDR3 loop spans 13 amino acids. Germline CDR1 GTSNPN, CDR2 SVGIG (reference sequence). CDR3 region: CAWIYRGPDTQYF. CDR3 DNA: TGTGCCTGGATATACAGGGGCCCAGATACGCAGTATTTT.

The genes are TRBV27 and TRBJ2-3; D might be TRBD2 (6 bases). Per the germline V gene, CDR1 is MNHEY and CDR2 is SMNVEV (reference sequence). The CDR3 is 16 amino acids. The germline V and J ends were trimmed by 2 bases and 5 bases, with 17 bases remaining between them. The CDR3 sequence is CASSLGTPGVGDTQYF. CDR3 in DNA: TGTGCCAGCAGTTTAGGGACCCCGGGGGTGGGAGATACGCAGTATTTT.